These 14 T cell receptor beta chains were all obtained from the same sample, sequenced in a study of vaccination effects on CD4 cells after COVID-19. No antigen is known for these receptors. Under the ViraFEST assay, PBMC were stimulated with viral peptide pools so that antigen-specific CD4+ T cells expanded. Sequencing was performed afterwards. Investigators separated out CD4+ T cells once approximately 11 days of culture had passed. Nucleocapsid antibody tests were negative, and the vaccine recipients had no prior SARS-CoV-2 infection. The table came from immunoSEQ multiplex PCR; TCRdb's copy has only in-frame clones and leaves some out. The table records tens of thousands of clones, roughly 70% of them present only once. Sequences were derived from CD4+ T cells from PBMCs cultured with SARS-CoV-2 spike peptides, sampled before COVID-19 vaccination. These receptors originate from a human donor who received a COVID-19 vaccine.

The count of this clone is one. The rearrangement joins TRBV18 to TRBJ1-1, with no clear D. CDR3 length: 14 amino acids. V was pared by 0 bases and J by 1 base, with 6 bases between. The germline CDR1 and CDR2 sequences are KGHSH and LQKENI. CDR3 coding DNA: TGTGCCAGCTCACCACCCCGACAGAACACTGAAGCTTTCTTT. Protein: CASSPPRQNTEAFF.

J is TRBJ2-7 and V is TRBV6-6; 13 nucleotides line up with TRBD2. In germline, CDR1 is MNHNY, CDR2 SVGAGI (reference sequence). This CDR3 has 14 amino acids. V trimming: 8 bases; J trimming: 5 bases; junction bases outside the gene matches: 6. The CDR3 coding sequence is TGTGCCAGCCGGACTAGCGGGAGCCCACACGAGCAGTACTTC. Protein sequence: CASRTSGSPHEQYF.

V usage is TRBV6-1 and J usage is TRBJ1-3, with 9 bases identical to TRBD1. The V gene's germline CDR1 is MNHNS and CDR2 SASEGT. V lost 3 bases, J lost 4 bases, and 4 bases stayed unmatched. The CDR3 is made up of 15 amino acids. The CDR3 loop reads CASSDGTGMGNTIYF. In DNA, the CDR3 is TGTGCCAGCAGTGATGGGACAGGGATGGGAAACACCATATATTTT.

This chain uses TRBV18 with TRBJ1-2; D not resolved. V was cut by 4 bases and J by 3 bases, with 9 bases left in between. CDR3 length: 13 amino acids. CDR1 and CDR2 from the germline V gene are KGHSH and LQKENI. CDR3 in DNA: TGTGCCAGCTCACAAGAACAACACTATGGCTACACCTTC. Its translation is CASSQEQHYGYTF.

The chain couples TRBV6-5 to TRBJ2-7; 7 nucleotides line up with TRBD1. V lost 6 bases to trimming and J lost 6 bases; unmatched junction nucleotides: 2. The CDR3 is 11 amino acids. Germline CDR1 and CDR2: MNHEY and SVGAGI. CDR3 coding DNA: TGTGCCAGCAGAAACAGGGGCGAGCAGTACTTC. Its translation is CASRNRGEQYF.

This chain joins TRBV15 and TRBJ2-1; D call uncertain. The V gene lost 2 bases and the J gene lost 8 bases, with 13 bases spanning the gap. Looked up from germline, CDR1 is LNHNV and CDR2 is YYDKDF (reference sequence). CDR3 size: 14 residues. The CDR3 loop is CATSRLASLDEQFF. The CDR3 DNA sequence: TGTGCCACCAGCAGACTTGCGTCCTTGGATGAGCAGTTCTTC.

This clone was counted a single time. The chain combines TRBV19 with TRBJ1-1; possibly TRBD1 for D (6 bases). In germline, CDR1 is LNHDA, CDR2 SQIVND (reference sequence). CDR3 length: 13 amino acids. The V end was cut by 3 bases, the J end by 4 bases, with 9 bases between. CDR3: CASSIRTATEAFF. The CDR3 nucleotides are TGTGCCAGTAGTATCCGGACAGCCACTGAAGCTTTCTTT. Variable domain in full (rest from reference TRBV19 and TRBJ1-1): DGGITQSPKYLFRKEGQNVTLSCEQNLNHDAMYWYRQDPGQGLRLIYYSQIVNDFQKGDIAEGYSVSREKKESFPLTVTSAQKNPTAFYLCASSIRTATEAFFGQGTRLTVV.

This clone came up a few times. The chain is built from TRBV3-1 (or the pseudogene TRBV3-2) and TRBJ1-6; the match to TRBD1 covers 9 bases. Germline lookup yields CDR1 LGHDT and CDR2 YNNKEL (reference sequence). This CDR3 spans 15 amino acids. The J segment lost 6 bases and the V segment lost 6 bases, leaving 6 bases of the junction unmatched. As DNA, the CDR3 is TGTGCCAGCAGTGCAACGGACAGGGGTAATTCACCCCTCCACTTT. Protein: CASSATDRGNSPLHF.

This chain joins TRBV20-1 and TRBJ1-1, with no clear D. The CDR3 length is 13 residues. CDR1 DFQATT and CDR2 SNEGSKA come from the germline V gene (reference sequence). The V end lost 3 bases, the J end lost 7 bases, and 15 bases lay between the germline ends. The CDR3 DNA is TGCAGTGCTAGTGACGGGGAACGCATTGAAGCTTTCTTT. It is translated as CSASDGERIEAFF.

V is TRBV5-1 and J is TRBJ2-1; D gene unclear. With 0 bases removed from V and 4 bases from J, the gap between germline ends came to 5 bases. Germline V gene data show CDR1 as SGHRS and CDR2 as YFSETQ. This CDR3 is built from 13 residues. CDR3 in DNA: TGCGCCAGCAGCTTGGGGGATTACAATGAGCAGTTCTTC. Protein product: CASSLGDYNEQFF.

This chain links TRBV19 with TRBJ2-7; 8 bases fit TRBD1. The V gene's germline CDR1 is LNHDA and CDR2 SQIVND (reference sequence). This CDR3 comprises 15 residues. V gave up 8 bases and J gave up 5 bases; unmatched junction bases: 14. CDR3 in amino acids: CASRDTGTGSHEQYF. CDR3 nucleotide sequence: TGTGCCAGTCGAGATACCGGGACAGGCAGTCACGAGCAGTACTTC.

This rearrangement joins TRBV24-1 to TRBJ2-1; D is unresolved. The V gene's germline CDR1 is KGHDR and CDR2 SFDVKD. Trimming removed 0 bases at V and 0 bases at J, with 8 bases between. The CDR3 is 16 residues long. This chain's CDR3 is CATSDLADSSYNEQFF. The CDR3 DNA is TGTGCCACCAGTGATTTGGCGGATAGCTCCTACAATGAGCAGTTCTTC.

V is TRBV5-8 and J is TRBJ2-7; TRBD1 aligns across 7 bases. The CDR3 length is 12 residues. From germline, CDR1 is SGHTS and CDR2 YDEGEE. V lost 3 bases and J lost 6; bases outside the gene matches: 3. The CDR3 loop is CASSYHRGEQYF. The CDR3 DNA follows: TGTGCCAGCAGCTATCACAGGGGCGAGCAGTACTTC.

The chain is built from TRBV3-1 (or the pseudogene TRBV3-2) and TRBJ2-7; TRBD2 is a possible D gene (5 bases). The CDR3 runs to 14 residues. V was trimmed by 4 bases and J by 5 bases, leaving 15 bases between them. The germline V gene has CDR1 LGHDT and CDR2 YNNKEL (reference sequence). The CDR3 nucleotides are TGTGCCAGCAGCCCTTCGACCGGACTCCACGAGCAGTACTTC. Residues: CASSPSTGLHEQYF.